This TCR beta chain was observed in a study of technical replicates of blood from several donors. Germline loops: CDR1 SGHAT, CDR2 FQNNGV. The trim removed 5 bases at V and 5 bases at J, leaving 14 bases unmatched. There are 16 residues in the CDR3. Only in-frame clones appear in the TCRdb table, and some are missing; sequencing was by immunoSEQ multiplex PCR. The sample includes 65,000 to 80,000 clones, roughly 94% of them seen just once. The receptor was isolated from a human donor in good health. This rearrangement joins TRBV11-2 to TRBJ2-5; 7 bases fit TRBD2. The source material was T cells isolated from PBMCs. The CDR3 DNA follows: TGTGCCAGCAGCCCTCCCTCGGCGGGGGTCGGGGAGACCCAGTACTTC. This codes for CASSPPSAGVGETQYF.